The 11 T cell receptor beta chains below all came from one sample that was sequenced in a study of cytomegalovirus exposure and HLA in healthy donors. Primers: 60 Vbeta forward and 13 Jbeta reverse. The repertoire was sequenced with immunoSEQ multiplex PCR; TCRdb's copy has only in-frame clones and lacks some. Here the sample table reports 100,000 to 150,000 clones. The specimen sequenced was PBMCs. These receptors were obtained from a middle-aged woman in good health and CMV-seropositive.

This rearrangement joins TRBV5-1 to TRBJ2-2; 10 positions agree with TRBD2. Germline loops: CDR1 SGHRS, CDR2 YFSETQ. CDR3 length equals 18 residues. V was pared by 2 bases and J by 1 base, with 8 bases of the junction left unmatched. Here the CDR3 reads CASSFSLAGDVNTGELFF. CDR3 DNA sequence: TGCGCCAGCAGCTTTTCCCTAGCGGGAGATGTGAACACCGGGGAGCTGTTTTTT.

This chain uses TRBV27 with TRBJ2-3; D unclear. CDR1 and CDR2 from the germline V gene are MNHEY and SMNVEV (reference sequence). The V end lost 6 bases, the J end lost 3 bases, and 7 bases lay between the germline ends. The CDR3 length is 12 residues. Here the CDR3 reads CASRERTDTQYF. The DNA of the CDR3 is TGTGCCAGCAGAGAACGGACAGATACGCAGTATTTT.

The chain couples TRBV7-9 to TRBJ2-7, with a possible D match to TRBD2 (5 bases). V lost 6 bases, J lost 1 base, and 16 bases lay in between. Per germline, CDR1 SEHNR and CDR2 FQNEAQ (reference sequence). There are 15 residues in the CDR3. In nucleotides, the CDR3 is TGTGCCAGCAGTGTCGGCGACGGGAAGTCCTACGAGCAGTACTTC. Its protein product is CASSVGDGKSYEQYF.

This chain links TRBV7-9 with TRBJ1-2; tentatively, D is TRBD1 (5 bases). Germline CDR1 SEHNR, CDR2 FQNEAQ (reference sequence). The CDR3 contains 13 residues. V was trimmed by 3 bases and J by 6 bases, leaving 11 bases between them. This chain's CDR3 is CASSLSRANGYTF. The CDR3 DNA follows: TGTGCCAGCAGCTTGAGCAGGGCAAATGGCTACACCTTC.

The V gene is TRBV2, the J gene TRBJ2-3; TRBD2 agrees at 7 bases. The CDR3 is made up of 15 amino acids. V shed 8 bases, J shed 5 bases, and the junction held 13 bases outside the gene matches. CDR1 and CDR2 from the germline V gene are SNHLY and FYNNEI. Here the CDR3 reads CASSTSRFRRDTQYF. As DNA, the CDR3 is TGTGCCAGCTCGACTAGCCGTTTCCGCAGAGATACGCAGTATTTT.

CDR3 sequence: CASASPYEQYF. The CDR3 nucleotides read TGTGCCAGCGCTAGTCCCTACGAGCAGTACTTC. The chain employs TRBV6-1 and TRBJ2-5; no reliable D call. The J call may be faulty, since TRBJ2-7 better matches the DNA end. This CDR3 has 11 residues. CDR1 and CDR2 from the germline V gene are MNHNS and SASEGT.

The rearrangement uses TRBV2 and TRBJ2-5; 11 nucleotides match TRBD1. The better agreement between TRBJ2-7 and the DNA end casts doubt on the J call. CDR1 SNHLY and CDR2 FYNNEI come from the germline V gene. The CDR3 runs to 16 residues. CDR3 sequence reads: CASSTGQGGSFYEQYF. The DNA for the CDR3 is TGTGCCAGCAGTACGGGACAGGGGGGCAGTTTCTACGAGCAGTACTTC.

V is TRBV5-6 and J is TRBJ2-3, with TRBD2 matching over 12 bases. Trimming cost V 1 base and J 6 bases; bases outside gene matches: 3. The germline V gene encodes CDR1 SGHDT and CDR2 YYEEEE. The CDR3 is 15 residues long. Here the CDR3 reads CASSLQTSGRDTQYF. In DNA form, the CDR3 reads TGTGCCAGCAGCTTGCAAACTAGCGGGAGGGATACGCAGTATTTT.

The chain recombines TRBV6-6 with TRBJ1-5; the match to TRBD1 covers 9 bases. Losses at the gene ends were 3 bases for V and 4 bases for J; bases not matched to a gene: 7. CDR1 and CDR2 from the germline V gene are MNHNY and SVGAGI (reference sequence). This CDR3 comprises 16 residues. The CDR3 nucleotides are TGTGCCAGCAGTTATCCAACGGGACAGGGTAATCAGCCCCAGCATTTT. It encodes CASSYPTGQGNQPQHF.

V usage is TRBV2 and J usage is TRBJ2-7; 7 bases fit TRBD2. The length of the CDR3 is 15 residues. Germline CDR1 SNHLY, CDR2 FYNNEI. Unmatched junction bases numbered 11, after V lost 3 bases and J lost 6 bases. The CDR3 protein is CASSEIGGSFGEQYF. The DNA for the CDR3 is TGTGCCAGCAGTGAGATAGGCGGGAGTTTCGGCGAGCAGTACTTC.

The chain recombines TRBV6-1 with TRBJ2-7; 7 positions match TRBD1. The V and J ends lost 4 bases and 2 bases, in that order; junction bases with no gene match: 8. This CDR3 region has 15 residues. Germline values: CDR1 MNHNS, CDR2 SASEGT. Here the CDR3 reads CASSAYPGQAYEQYF. CDR3 in DNA: TGTGCCAGCAGTGCCTATCCCGGACAGGCCTACGAGCAGTACTTC.